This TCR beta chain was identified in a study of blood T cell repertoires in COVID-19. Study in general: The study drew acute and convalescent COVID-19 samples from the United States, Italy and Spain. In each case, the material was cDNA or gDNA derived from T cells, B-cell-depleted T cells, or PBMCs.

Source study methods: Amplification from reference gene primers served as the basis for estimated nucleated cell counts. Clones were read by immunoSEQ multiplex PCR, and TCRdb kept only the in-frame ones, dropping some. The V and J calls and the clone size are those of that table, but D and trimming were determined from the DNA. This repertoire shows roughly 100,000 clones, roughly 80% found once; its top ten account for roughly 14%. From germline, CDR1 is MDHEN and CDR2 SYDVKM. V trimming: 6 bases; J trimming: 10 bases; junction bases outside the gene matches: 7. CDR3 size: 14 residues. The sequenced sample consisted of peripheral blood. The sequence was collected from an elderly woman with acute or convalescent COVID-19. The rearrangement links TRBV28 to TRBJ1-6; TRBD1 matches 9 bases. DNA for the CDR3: TGTGCCAGCAGCGGGGGACAGGGTTACTCACCCCTCCACTTT. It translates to CASSGGQGYSPLHF. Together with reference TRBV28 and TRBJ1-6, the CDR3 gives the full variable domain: DVKVTQSSRYLVKRTGEKVFLECVQDMDHENMFWYRQDPGLGLRLIYFSYDVKMKEKGDIPEGYSVSREKKERFSLILESASTNQTSMYLCASSGGQGYSPLHFGNGTRLTVT.